This T cell receptor (beta chain) was sequenced in a study of T-cell reconstitution after alpha-beta-depleted transplantation in children. The CDR3 extends over 14 amino acids. V was clipped by 0 bases and J by 9 bases, with 13 bases between them. Germline values: CDR1 SGHDT, CDR2 YYEEEE. Unique molecular identifiers featured in how the TCRbeta library was prepared. MiXCR, applied by TCRdb to the PCR reads, yields one record per CDR3 protein. The sample has approximately 230,000 distinct CDR3 sequences; approximately 24% are singletons. Study-wide points: As was reported, about two months after transplant, alpha-beta T cells came from several hundred expanded graft clones.

Comment on this clonotype: The antigen remains undetermined.

The clonotype comes from a female patient aged 2 to 10 who had a stem cell transplant for congenital amegakaryocytic thrombocytopenia, so the T cells may come from the graft donor. This chain connects TRBV5-6 to TRBJ2-1; D possibly corresponds to TRBD1 (6 bases). The source material was PBMCs, mostly from graft donor cells, sampled 360 days after TCRalphabeta/CD19-depleted stem cell transplant. As DNA, the CDR3 is TGTGCCAGCAGCTTGGGACTAAGCAGGGGTGAGCAGTTCTTC. As protein: CASSLGLSRGEQFF.